The 10 T cell receptor beta chains below come from one sample, sequenced in a study of a mutant IDH1 vaccine in newly diagnosed glioma. The protocol was immunoSEQ multiplex PCR, while the TCRdb copy is restricted to in-frame clones and leaves out a portion. The table records approximately 16,000 clones, 95% to 96% of them present only once. Regarding time point: baseline, week 1 (first vaccination visit). Treatment specified: pre-vaccination baseline after standard-of-care therapy. This material consisted of peripheral blood mononuclear cells (PBMCs), taken from a glioma patient treated with radiotherapy, temozolomide or both. These TCRs come from a woman between 18 and 29 years old with glioma. Some clones in this sample may be carry-over from other donors' samples.

V is TRBV15 and J is TRBJ1-1; D is unclear. V was shortened by 3 bases and J by 8 bases, with 28 bases between the two germline ends. The CDR3 has 18 residues. CDR1 is LNHNV and CDR2 is YYDKDF in the germline V gene (reference sequence). The CDR3 nucleotides read TGTGCCACCAGCAGTTCCGAGATCTCAAAGGAAAGGACCGGCGAAGCTTTCTTT. Its translation: CATSSSEISKERTGEAFF.

This rearrangement joins TRBV7-2 to TRBJ2-2; TRBD1 aligns across 7 bases. This CDR3 has 14 amino acids. Losses at the gene ends were 1 base for V and 6 bases for J; bases not matched to a gene: 2. Germline-derived CDR1 and CDR2 are SGHTA and FQGNSA. The CDR3 region has the DNA TGTGCCAGCAGCTTAGTAGGGACAGCCGGGGAGCTGTTTTTT. This translates into CASSLVGTAGELFF.

The chain uses TRBV4-1 and TRBJ1-4; D uncertain. The CDR3 is 16 amino acids. V was shortened by 0 bases and J by 13 bases, with 21 bases between the two germline ends. Germline V gene lookup returns CDR1 MGHRA and CDR2 YSYEKL. CDR3 bases: TGCGCCAGCAGCCAAGATCGGGCCGGTCGGGCACGGGGACTGTTTTTT. Its protein product is CASSQDRAGRARGLFF.

The chain employs TRBV6-6 and TRBJ1-1; no reliable D call. The CDR3 is 16 amino acids. Trimming took 1 base from V and 1 from J, leaving 13 bases between them. Germline loops: CDR1 MNHNY, CDR2 SVGAGI (reference sequence). The CDR3 is CASSYFLRTENTEAFF. DNA for the CDR3: TGTGCCAGCAGTTACTTTCTGCGGACTGAGAACACTGAAGCTTTCTTT.

The chain joins TRBV6-1 to TRBJ1-5, with D unclear. The CDR3 loop spans 16 amino acids. Germline loops: CDR1 MNHNS, CDR2 SASEGT. V was trimmed by 0 bases and J by 1 base, leaving 10 bases between them. The CDR3 region is CASSEALTNSNQPQHF. CDR3 DNA: TGTGCCAGCAGTGAAGCGTTGACAAACAGCAATCAGCCCCAGCATTTT.

The chain has TRBV6-1 and TRBJ2-2, with unresolved D. The CDR3 has 13 amino acids. CDR1 is MNHNS and CDR2 is SASEGT in the germline V gene. The V end lost 8 bases, the J end lost 4 bases, and 11 bases lay between the germline ends. Written as DNA, the CDR3 is TGTGCCAGCTTGATCTGGGCCACCGGGGAGCTGTTTTTT. It yields the protein CASLIWATGELFF.

The genes are TRBV6-5 and TRBJ1-1; unclear D gene. Trimming took off 6 bases at V and 10 bases at J, with 15 bases between the two ends. This CDR3 has 12 amino acids. Germline V gene lookup returns CDR1 MNHEY and CDR2 SVGAGI. This chain's CDR3 is CASSPTGRGAFF. CDR3 bases: TGTGCCAGCAGCCCGACGGGTCGGGGAGCTTTCTTT.

CDR3 region: CASSPRDRVRLFTETQYF. CDR3 in DNA: TGCGCCAGCAGCCCCCGGGACAGGGTTAGGCTTTTTACGGAGACCCAGTACTTC. This chain uses TRBV5-1 with TRBJ2-5, with TRBD1 matching 9 bases. With 4 bases clipped from V and 5 bases from J, the junction kept 18 bases outside the gene matches. This CDR3 has 18 residues. The germline V gene has CDR1 SGHRS and CDR2 YFSETQ.

The chain combines TRBV5-5 with TRBJ1-3; D is ambiguous. The CDR3 is made up of 14 amino acids. Germline CDR1 SGHKS, CDR2 YYEKEE (reference sequence). The ends were cut back, 4 bases at V and 2 bases at J, with 10 bases in the middle. CDR3 region: CASSKDLPGNTIYF. CDR3 nucleotides: TGTGCCAGCAGCAAGGACCTTCCTGGAAACACCATATATTTT.

The CDR3 bases are TGTGCCAGTAGTATCCTGGACGAGCAGTACTTC. Translation gives CASSILDEQYF. The chain has TRBV19 and TRBJ2-7; no reliable D call. Per germline, CDR1 LNHDA and CDR2 SQIVND (reference sequence). Between the trimmed V and J ends, which lost 3 bases and 5 bases, there was a span of 5 bases. There are 11 residues in the CDR3.